The rows below give T cell receptor beta chains drawn from one sample of a study of blood T cell repertoires in COVID-19. The repertoire was sequenced with immunoSEQ multiplex PCR; TCRdb's copy has only in-frame clones and lacks some. Seen here are about 330,000 clones, about 90% observed once, and the top ten hold 5% to 6%. The specimen sequenced was PBMCs or T cells enriched from blood (not recorded which). The receptors here all came from a man aged 30-40 years who had recovered from COVID-19. The CDR3 runs from the conserved cysteine through the conserved F or W. A D gene is named only where the DNA matches it firmly.

V gene: TRBV5-5
D gene: -
J gene: TRBJ2-3
CDR3 DNA: TGTGCCAGCAGCTTCCCCGGGGGACCAGATACGCAGTATTTT
CDR3 protein: CASSFPGGPDTQYF

V gene: TRBV21-1
D gene: -
J gene: TRBJ2-5
CDR3 DNA: TGTGCCAGCAGCAAAGCGCTTTCTAGCGGGGGGGCTGTAGAGACCCAGTACTTC
CDR3 protein: CASSKALSSGGAVETQYF

V gene: TRBV7-2
D gene: -
J gene: TRBJ2-1
CDR3 DNA: TGTGCCAGCAGCTTAGGCCCGGGCTACAATGAGCAGTTCTTC
CDR3 protein: CASSLGPGYNEQFF

V gene: TRBV5-1
D gene: -
J gene: TRBJ1-1
CDR3 DNA: TGCGCCAGCAGCGCCGGGATTAACACTGAAGCTTTCTTT
CDR3 protein: CASSAGINTEAFF

V gene: TRBV9
D gene: -
J gene: TRBJ1-5
CDR3 DNA: TGTGCCAGCAGCGCCGGGGTTAGCAATCAGCCCCAGCATTTT
CDR3 protein: CASSAGVSNQPQHF

V gene: TRBV18
D gene: -
J gene: TRBJ2-4
CDR3 DNA: TGTGCCAGCTCACCAAAGGTACATGAACAGCCTCGTGACAAAAACATTCAGTACTTC
CDR3 protein: CASSPKVHEQPRDKNIQYF

V gene: TRBV13
D gene: TRBD2
J gene: TRBJ2-3
CDR3 DNA: TGTGCCAGCAGCCCCAGCGGGGGGTTCACAGATACGCAGTATTTT
CDR3 protein: CASSPSGGFTDTQYF

V gene: TRBV19
D gene: TRBD2
J gene: TRBJ2-3
CDR3 DNA: TGTGCCAGTAGTATACTAGCGGGGCCCGGAGATACGCAGTATTTT
CDR3 protein: CASSILAGPGDTQYF

V gene: TRBV18
D gene: TRBD1
J gene: TRBJ2-2
CDR3 DNA: TGTGCCAGCTCCCCAACGCTGGGACAGGGTTCGAACACCGGGGAGCTGTTTTTT
CDR3 protein: CASSPTLGQGSNTGELFF

V gene: TRBV28
D gene: TRBD1
J gene: TRBJ2-1
CDR3 DNA: TGTGCCAGCAGTTCCGTAGGGACAGGGGGTGGGGATGAGCAGTTCTTC
CDR3 protein: CASSSVGTGGGDEQFF